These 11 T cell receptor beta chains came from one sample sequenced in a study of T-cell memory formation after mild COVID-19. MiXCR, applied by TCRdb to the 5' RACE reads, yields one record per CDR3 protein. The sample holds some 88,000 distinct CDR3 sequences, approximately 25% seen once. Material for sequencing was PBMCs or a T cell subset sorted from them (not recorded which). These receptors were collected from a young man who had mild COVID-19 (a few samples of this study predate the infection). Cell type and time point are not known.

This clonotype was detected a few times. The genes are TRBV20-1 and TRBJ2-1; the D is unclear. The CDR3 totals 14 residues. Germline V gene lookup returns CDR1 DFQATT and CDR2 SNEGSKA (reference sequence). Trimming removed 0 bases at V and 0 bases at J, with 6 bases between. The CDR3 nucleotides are TGCAGTGCTAGAGATCAGAGCTCCTACAATGAGCAGTTCTTC. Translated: CSARDQSSYNEQFF.

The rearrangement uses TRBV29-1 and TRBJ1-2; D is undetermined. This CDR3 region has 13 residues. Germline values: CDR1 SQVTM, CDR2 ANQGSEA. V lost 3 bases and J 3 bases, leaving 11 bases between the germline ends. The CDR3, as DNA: TGCAGCGTTGACCATCGGGCTGACTATGGCTACACCTTC. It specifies CSVDHRADYGYTF.

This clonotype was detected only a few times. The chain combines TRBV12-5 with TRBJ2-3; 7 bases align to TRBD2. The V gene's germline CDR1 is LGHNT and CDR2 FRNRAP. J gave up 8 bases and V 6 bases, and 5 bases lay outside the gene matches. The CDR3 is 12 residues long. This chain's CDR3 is CASGGLVATQYF. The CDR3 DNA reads TGTGCTAGTGGCGGACTAGTAGCTACGCAGTATTTT.

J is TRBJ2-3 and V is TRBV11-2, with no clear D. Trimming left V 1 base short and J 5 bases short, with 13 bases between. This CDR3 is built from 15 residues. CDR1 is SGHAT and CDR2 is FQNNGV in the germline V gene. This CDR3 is CASSLGSEQGDTQYF. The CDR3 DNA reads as TGTGCCAGCAGCTTAGGGTCCGAACAAGGAGATACGCAGTATTTT.

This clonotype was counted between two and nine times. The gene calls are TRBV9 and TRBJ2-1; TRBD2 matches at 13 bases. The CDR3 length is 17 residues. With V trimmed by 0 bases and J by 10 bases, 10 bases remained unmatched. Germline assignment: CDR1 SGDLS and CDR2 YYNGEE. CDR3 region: CASSVAAGTSGEWEQFF. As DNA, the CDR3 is TGTGCCAGCAGCGTAGCTGCTGGGACTAGCGGGGAGTGGGAGCAGTTCTTC.

CDR3 amino acids: CASSLRGGTGPQHF. The CDR3 DNA sequence: TGTGCCAGCAGCTTAAGGGGAGGTACGGGGCCCCAGCATTTT. The V call is TRBV7-3, the J call TRBJ1-5; D ambiguous. Trimming shortened V by 1 base and J by 9 bases, and 13 bases separated the two germline ends. Germline CDR1 SGHTA, CDR2 FQGTGA. The CDR3 spans 14 residues. Filled out from reference TRBV7-3 and TRBJ1-5, the complete variable domain reads GAGVSQTPSNKVTEKGKYVELRCDPISGHTALYWYRQSLGQGPEFLIYFQGTGAADDSGLPNDRFFAVRPEGSVSTLKIQRTERGDSAVYLCASSLRGGTGPQHFGDGTRLSIL.

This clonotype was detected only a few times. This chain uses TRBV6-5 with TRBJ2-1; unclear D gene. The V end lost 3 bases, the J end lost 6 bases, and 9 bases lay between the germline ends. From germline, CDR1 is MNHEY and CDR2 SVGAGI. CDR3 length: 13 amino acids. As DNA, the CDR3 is TGTGCCAGCAGTTATGGGATTTCCAATGAGCAGTTCTTC. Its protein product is CASSYGISNEQFF.

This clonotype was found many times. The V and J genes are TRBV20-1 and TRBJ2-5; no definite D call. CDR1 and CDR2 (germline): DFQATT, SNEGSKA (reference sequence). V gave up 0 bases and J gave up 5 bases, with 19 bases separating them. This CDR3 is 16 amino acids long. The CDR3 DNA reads TGCAGTGCTAGAGATTCTGCTTCGCGCGATTGGGAGACCCAGTACTTC. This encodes CSARDSASRDWETQYF.

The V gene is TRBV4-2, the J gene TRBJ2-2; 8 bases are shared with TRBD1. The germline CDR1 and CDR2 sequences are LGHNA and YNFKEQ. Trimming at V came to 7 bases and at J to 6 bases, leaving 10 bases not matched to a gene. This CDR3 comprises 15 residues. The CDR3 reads CASTQGAGSSGELFF. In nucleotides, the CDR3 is TGTGCCAGCACCCAGGGGGCGGGGAGTTCCGGGGAGCTGTTTTTT.

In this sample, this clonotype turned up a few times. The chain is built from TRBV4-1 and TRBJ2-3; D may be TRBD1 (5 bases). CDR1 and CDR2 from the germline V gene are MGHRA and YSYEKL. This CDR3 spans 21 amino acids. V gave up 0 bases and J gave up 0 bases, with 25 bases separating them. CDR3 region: CASSQDRLVDSSPSSTDTQYF. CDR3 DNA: TGCGCCAGCAGCCAAGATAGGTTGGTCGACAGCTCACCTTCTAGCACAGATACGCAGTATTTT.

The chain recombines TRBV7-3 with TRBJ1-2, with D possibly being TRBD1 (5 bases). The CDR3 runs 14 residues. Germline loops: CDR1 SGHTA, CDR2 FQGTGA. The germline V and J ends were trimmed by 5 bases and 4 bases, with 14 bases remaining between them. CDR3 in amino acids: CASSPGQGGYGYTF. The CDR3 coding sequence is TGTGCCAGCAGCCCTGGGCAGGGTGGCTATGGCTACACCTTC.